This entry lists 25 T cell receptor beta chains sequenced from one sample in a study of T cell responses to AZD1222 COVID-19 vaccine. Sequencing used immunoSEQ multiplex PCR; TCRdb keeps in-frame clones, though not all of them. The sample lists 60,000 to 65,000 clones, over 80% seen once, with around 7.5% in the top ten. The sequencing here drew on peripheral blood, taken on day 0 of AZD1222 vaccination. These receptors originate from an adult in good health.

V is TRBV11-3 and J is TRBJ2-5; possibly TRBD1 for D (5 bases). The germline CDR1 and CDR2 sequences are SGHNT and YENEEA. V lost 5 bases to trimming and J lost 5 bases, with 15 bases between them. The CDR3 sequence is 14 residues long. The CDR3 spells CASSNPGQEETQYF. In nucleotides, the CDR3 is TGTGCCAGCAGCAACCCAGGGCAGGAGGAGACCCAGTACTTC.

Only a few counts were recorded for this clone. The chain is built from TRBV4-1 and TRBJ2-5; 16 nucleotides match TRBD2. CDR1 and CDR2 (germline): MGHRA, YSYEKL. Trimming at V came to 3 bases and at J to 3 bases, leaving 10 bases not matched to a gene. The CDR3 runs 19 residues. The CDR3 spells CASSHPGLAGGPGKETQYF. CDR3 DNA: TGCGCCAGCAGCCACCCGGGACTAGCGGGGGGGCCGGGTAAAGAGACCCAGTACTTC.

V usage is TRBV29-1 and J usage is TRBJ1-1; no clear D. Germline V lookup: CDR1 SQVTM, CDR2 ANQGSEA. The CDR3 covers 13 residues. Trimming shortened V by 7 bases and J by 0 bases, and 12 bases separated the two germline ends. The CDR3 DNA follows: TGCAGCGCTGGGAGAGGTGTGAACACTGAAGCTTTCTTT. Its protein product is CSAGRGVNTEAFF. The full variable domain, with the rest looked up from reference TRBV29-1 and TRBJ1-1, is SAVISQKPSRDICQRGTSLTIQCQVDSQVTMMFWYRQQPGQSLTLIATANQGSEATYESGFVIDKFPISRPNLTFSTLTVSNMSPEDSSIYLCSAGRGVNTEAFFGQGTRLTVV.

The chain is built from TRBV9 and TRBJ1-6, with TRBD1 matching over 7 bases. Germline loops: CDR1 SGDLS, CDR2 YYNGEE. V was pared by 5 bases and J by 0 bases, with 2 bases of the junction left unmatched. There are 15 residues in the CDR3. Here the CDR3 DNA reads TGTGCCAGCAGGACAGGGAGCTCCTATAATTCACCCCTCCACTTT. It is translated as CASRTGSSYNSPLHF.

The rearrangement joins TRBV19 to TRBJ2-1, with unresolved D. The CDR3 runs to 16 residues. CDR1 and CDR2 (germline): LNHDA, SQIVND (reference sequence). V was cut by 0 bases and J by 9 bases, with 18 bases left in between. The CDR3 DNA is TGTGCCAGTAGTATAGATCTATTAGGGCTAGGCGTTGAGCAGTTCTTC. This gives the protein CASSIDLLGLGVEQFF.

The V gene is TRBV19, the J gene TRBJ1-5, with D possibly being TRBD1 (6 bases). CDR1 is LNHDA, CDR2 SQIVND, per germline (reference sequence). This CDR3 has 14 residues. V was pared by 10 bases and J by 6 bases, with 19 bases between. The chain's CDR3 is CATDAGAQGQPQHF. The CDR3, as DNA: TGTGCCACCGACGCGGGGGCGCAGGGTCAGCCCCAGCATTTT.

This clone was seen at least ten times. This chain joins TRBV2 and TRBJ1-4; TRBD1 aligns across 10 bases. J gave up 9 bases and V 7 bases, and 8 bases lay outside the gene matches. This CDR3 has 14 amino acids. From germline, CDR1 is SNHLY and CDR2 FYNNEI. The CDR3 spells CASNPHDRGQKLFF. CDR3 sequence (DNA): TGTGCCAGCAATCCCCACGACAGGGGGCAAAAACTGTTTTTT.

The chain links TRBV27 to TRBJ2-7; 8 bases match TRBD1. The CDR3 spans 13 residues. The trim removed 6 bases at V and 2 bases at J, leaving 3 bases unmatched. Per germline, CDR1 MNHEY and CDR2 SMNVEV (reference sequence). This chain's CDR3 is CASSSQGAYEQYF. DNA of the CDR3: TGTGCCAGCAGCTCACAGGGGGCCTACGAGCAGTACTTC.

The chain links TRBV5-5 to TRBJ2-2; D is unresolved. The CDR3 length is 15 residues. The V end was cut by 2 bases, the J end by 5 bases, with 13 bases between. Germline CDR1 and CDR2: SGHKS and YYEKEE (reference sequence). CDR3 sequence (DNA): TGTGCCAGCAGCTTTGCGGTGCTTAGGACCGGGGAGCTGTTTTTT. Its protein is CASSFAVLRTGELFF.

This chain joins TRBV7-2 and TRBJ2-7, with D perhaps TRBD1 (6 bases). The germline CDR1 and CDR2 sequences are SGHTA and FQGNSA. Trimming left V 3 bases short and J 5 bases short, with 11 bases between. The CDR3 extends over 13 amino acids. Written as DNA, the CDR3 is TGTGCCAGCAGCTTCGCCGGGACAAACGAGCAGTACTTC. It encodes CASSFAGTNEQYF.

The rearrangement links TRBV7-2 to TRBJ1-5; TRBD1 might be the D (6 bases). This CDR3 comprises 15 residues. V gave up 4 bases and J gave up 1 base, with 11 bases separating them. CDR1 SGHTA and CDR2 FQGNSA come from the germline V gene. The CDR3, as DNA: TGTGCCAGCAGCTACTCAGGGGCAAGCAATCAGCCCCAGCATTTT. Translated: CASSYSGASNQPQHF.

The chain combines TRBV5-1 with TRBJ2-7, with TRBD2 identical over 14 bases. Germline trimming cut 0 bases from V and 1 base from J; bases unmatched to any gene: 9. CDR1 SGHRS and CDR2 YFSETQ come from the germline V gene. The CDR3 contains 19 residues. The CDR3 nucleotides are TGCGCCAGCAGCTTGGTCTCTCGGGGGACTAGCGGGGGATCCTACGAGCAGTACTTC. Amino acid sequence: CASSLVSRGTSGGSYEQYF.

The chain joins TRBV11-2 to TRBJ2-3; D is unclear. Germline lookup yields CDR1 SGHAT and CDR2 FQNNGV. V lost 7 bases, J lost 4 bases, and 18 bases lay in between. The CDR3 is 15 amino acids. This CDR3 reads CASNPLHSLPDTQYF. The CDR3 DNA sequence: TGTGCCAGCAACCCACTCCACTCCCTTCCAGATACGCAGTATTTT.

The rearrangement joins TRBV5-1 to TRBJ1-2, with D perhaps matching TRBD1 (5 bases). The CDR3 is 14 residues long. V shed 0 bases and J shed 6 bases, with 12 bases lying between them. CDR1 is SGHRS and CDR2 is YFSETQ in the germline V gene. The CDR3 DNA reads TGCGCCAGCAGCTTGGGAACAGGAACGGATGGCTACACCTTC. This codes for CASSLGTGTDGYTF.

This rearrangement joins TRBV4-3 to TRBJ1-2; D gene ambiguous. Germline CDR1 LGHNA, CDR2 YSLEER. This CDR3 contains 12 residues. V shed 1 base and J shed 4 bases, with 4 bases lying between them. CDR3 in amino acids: CASSQGTYGYTF. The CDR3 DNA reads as TGCGCCAGCAGCCAAGGGACCTATGGCTACACCTTC.

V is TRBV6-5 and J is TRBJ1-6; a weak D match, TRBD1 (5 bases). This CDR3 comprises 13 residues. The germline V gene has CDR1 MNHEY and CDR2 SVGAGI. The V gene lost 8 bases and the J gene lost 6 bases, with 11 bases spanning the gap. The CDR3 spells CASGDRTNSPLHF. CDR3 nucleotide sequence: TGTGCCAGCGGCGACAGAACTAATTCACCCCTCCACTTT.

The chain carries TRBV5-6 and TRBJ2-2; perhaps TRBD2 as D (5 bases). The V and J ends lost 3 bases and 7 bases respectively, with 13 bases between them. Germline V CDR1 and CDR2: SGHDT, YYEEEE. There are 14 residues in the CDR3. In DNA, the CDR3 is TGTGCCAGCAGCTCCCCCGCCGGGGTCGGGGAGCTGTTTTTT. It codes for CASSSPAGVGELFF.

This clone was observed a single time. CDR3 bases: TGTGCCAGCAGCATGGACGGGAACACCGGGGAGCTGTTTTTT. This encodes CASSMDGNTGELFF. V and J are TRBV7-9 and TRBJ2-2; the D is unclear. V was trimmed by 5 bases and J by 1 base, leaving 8 bases between them. The CDR3 is made up of 14 amino acids. Looked up from germline, CDR1 is SEHNR and CDR2 is FQNEAQ (reference sequence).

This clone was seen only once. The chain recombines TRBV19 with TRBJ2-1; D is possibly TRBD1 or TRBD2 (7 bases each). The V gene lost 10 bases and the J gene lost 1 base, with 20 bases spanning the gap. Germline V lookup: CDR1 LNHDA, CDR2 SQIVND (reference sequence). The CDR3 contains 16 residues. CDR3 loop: CATPRGGGRSYNEQFF. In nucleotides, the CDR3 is TGTGCCACCCCCCGGGGAGGGGGCAGGTCCTACAATGAGCAGTTCTTC.

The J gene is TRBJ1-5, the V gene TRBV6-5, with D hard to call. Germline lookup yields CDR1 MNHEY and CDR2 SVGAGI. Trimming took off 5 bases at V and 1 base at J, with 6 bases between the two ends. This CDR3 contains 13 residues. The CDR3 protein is CASSTASNQPQHF. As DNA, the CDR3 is TGTGCCAGCAGTACCGCCAGCAATCAGCCCCAGCATTTT.

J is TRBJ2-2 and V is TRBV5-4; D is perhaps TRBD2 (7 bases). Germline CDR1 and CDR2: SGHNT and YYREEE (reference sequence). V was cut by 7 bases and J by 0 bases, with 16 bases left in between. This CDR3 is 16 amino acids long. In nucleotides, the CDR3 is TGTGCCAGCGCCCGGGGGGCGGGGGCGAACACCGGGGAGCTGTTTTTT. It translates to CASARGAGANTGELFF.

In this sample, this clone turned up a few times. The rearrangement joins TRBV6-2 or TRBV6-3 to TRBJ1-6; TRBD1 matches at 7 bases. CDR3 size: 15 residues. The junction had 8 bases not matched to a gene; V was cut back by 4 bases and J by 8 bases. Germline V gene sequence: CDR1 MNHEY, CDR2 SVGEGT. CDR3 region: CASSLLGGEDSPLHF. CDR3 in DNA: TGTGCCAGCAGTTTACTAGGGGGCGAGGATTCACCCCTCCACTTT.

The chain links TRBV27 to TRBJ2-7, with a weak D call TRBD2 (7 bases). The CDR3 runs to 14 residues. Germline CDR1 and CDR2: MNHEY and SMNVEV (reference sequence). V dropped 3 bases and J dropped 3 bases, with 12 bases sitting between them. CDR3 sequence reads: CASSFGGGHYEQYF. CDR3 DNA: TGTGCCAGCAGTTTTGGGGGGGGGCACTACGAGCAGTACTTC.

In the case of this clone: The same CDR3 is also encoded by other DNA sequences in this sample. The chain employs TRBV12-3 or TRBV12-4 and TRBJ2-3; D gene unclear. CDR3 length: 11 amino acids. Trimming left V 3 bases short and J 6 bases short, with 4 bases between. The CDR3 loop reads CASSLRDTQYF. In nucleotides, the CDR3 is TGTGCCAGCAGTTTGCGGGATACGCAGTATTTT.

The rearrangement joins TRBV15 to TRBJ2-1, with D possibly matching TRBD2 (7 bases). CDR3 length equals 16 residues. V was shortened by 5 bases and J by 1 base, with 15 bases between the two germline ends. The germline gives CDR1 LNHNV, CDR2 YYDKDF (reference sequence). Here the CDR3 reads CATSGGDQGSYNEQFF. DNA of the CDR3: TGTGCCACCAGCGGGGGGGATCAGGGGTCCTACAATGAGCAGTTCTTC.